This is a list of T cell receptor beta chains from one sample in a study of beta chain features in type 1 diabetes. TCRdb keeps only in-frame clones here, not all; method: immunoSEQ multiplex PCR. The table includes 150,000 or so clones, just over 9% detected once. Sequencing was performed on central memory CD4+ T cells from blood. The receptors derive from a man in his late teens or twenties in good health. CDR3s include the opening cysteine and the closing phenylalanine or tryptophan. A D gene is named only where the DNA matches it firmly. Some rows have no size entry. The others give once, few or many, or a class for an expanded clone.

>TRBD2|-|TRBJ2-4|TRBV9
TGTGCCAGCAGCGTGGGGGGGGGTGCCAAAAACATTCAGTACTTC
CASSVGGGAKNIQYF
>TRBD2|many|TRBJ2-3|TRBV5-1
TGCGCCAGCAGCAGCGGGACTAGCACAGATACGCAGTATTTT
CASSSGTSTDTQYF
>-|-|TRBJ2-7|TRBV12-2
TGTGCAAGTCGCTTAGCAACGGGGACAGCCTACGAGCAGTACTTC
CASRLATGTAYEQYF
>-|-|TRBJ2-2|TRBV7-3
TGTGCCAGCAGCTTCGGGAACACCGGGGAGCTGTTTTTT
CASSFGNTGELFF
>TRBD1|-|TRBJ1-4|TRBV6-1
TGTGCCAGCAGTGAGGGACAGGGCCCTAATGAAAAACTGTTTTTT
CASSEGQGPNEKLFF
>TRBD2|-|TRBJ2-3|TRBV18
TGTGCCAGCTCACCACCGACTAGCGGTCGCGGCGGCACAGATACGCAGTATTTT
CASSPPTSGRGGTDTQYF
>-|few|TRBJ2-7|TRBV7-9
TGTGCCAGCAGCCCCGGGATGGGAGGCCTGGAGCAGTACTTC
CASSPGMGGLEQYF
>-|few|TRBJ2-3|TRBV7-6
TGTGCCAGCAGCCGGATAGGGGGCGCGGGGAGATCTGTAGATACGCAGTATTTT
CASSRIGGAGRSVDTQYF
>-|few|TRBJ2-1|TRBV30
TGTGCCTGGAGAGGGGGGGGGTCCTACAATGAGCAGTTCTTC
CAWRGGGSYNEQFF
>TRBD1|few|TRBJ2-1|TRBV6-6
TGTGCCAGCAGTTACACGGGACAGACTTACAATGAGCAGTTCTTC
CASSYTGQTYNEQFF
>TRBD1|-|TRBJ2-5|TRBV5-1
TGCGCCAGCAGCTTTCAGCTCAGGGGGCTGGGAGAGACCCAGTACTTC
CASSFQLRGLGETQYF
>-|few|TRBJ1-4|TRBV7-6
TGTGCCAGCAGCTTGGGGGCAGCTAATGAAAAACTGTTTTTT
CASSLGAANEKLFF
>TRBD1|-|TRBJ1-5|TRBV6-6
TGTGCCAGCAGTTACTCCGGGACAGAAAATCAGCCCCAGCATTTT
CASSYSGTENQPQHF
>-|-|TRBJ1-2|TRBV2
TGTGCCAGCAGCCTCGACAGTTTCGGCTACACCTTC
CASSLDSFGYTF
>TRBD2|-|TRBJ2-3|TRBV12-5
TGTGCTAGTGGTTTGGGGACTAGCGGGGGGAGCACAGATACGCAGTATTTT
CASGLGTSGGSTDTQYF
>-|-|TRBJ1-3|TRBV30
TGTGCCCTGCGAGGCATCTCTGGAAACACCATATATTTT
CALRGISGNTIYF
>TRBD1|-|TRBJ2-7|TRBV2
TGTGCCAGCAGTAGTGGGCCGGGACAGGGTACCTACGAGCAGTACTTC
CASSSGPGQGTYEQYF
>-|-|TRBJ1-2|TRBV30
TGTGCCTGGAGTGTACTTACGGGGAACTATGGCTACACCTTC
CAWSVLTGNYGYTF
>TRBD2|-|TRBJ2-5|TRBV7-9
TGTGCCAGCAGCTTAGACGTCCAGCGGGGCCAAGAGACCCAGTACTTC
CASSLDVQRGQETQYF
>-|few|TRBJ2-7|TRBV5-1
TGCGCCAGCAGCGCCGGGACTTCTACCTCCTACGAGCAGTACTTC
CASSAGTSTSYEQYF
>-|few|TRBJ2-3|TRBV5-1
TGCGCCAGCAGCTTGGCATACTCTGGAGATACGCAGTATTTT
CASSLAYSGDTQYF
>TRBD2|few|TRBJ2-3|TRBV4-2
TGTGCCAGCAGCAAGACTAGCGGGGGGGCCGAAGATACGCAGTATTTT
CASSKTSGGAEDTQYF
>TRBD2|-|TRBJ2-5|TRBV7-7
TGTGCCAGCAGCTTTTCCCCGGGGGGAGAGACCCAGTACTTC
CASSFSPGGETQYF
>TRBD1|-|TRBJ2-7|TRBV9
TGTGCCAGCAGCGTGACGGGGGGACAGGGGGCATACGAGCAGTACTTC
CASSVTGGQGAYEQYF
>-|few|TRBJ2-7|TRBV15
TGTGCCACCCGAGATGGTGGTGTTCCCTCGAGCTACGAGCAGTACTTC
CATRDGGVPSSYEQYF
>TRBD1|few|TRBJ2-2|TRBV11-1
TGTGCCAGCAGCTTAATGGGACAGCTGACCGGGGAGCTGTTTTTT
CASSLMGQLTGELFF
>-|-|TRBJ1-5|TRBV28
TGTGCCAGCAGTTCCCCTAATCAGCCCCAGCATTTT
CASSSPNQPQHF
>-|-|TRBJ1-2|TRBV2
TGTGCCAGCGGGGCACAGCTCTATGGCTACACCTTC
CASGAQLYGYTF
>TRBD1|few|TRBJ1-5|TRBV7-3
TGTGCCAGCAGCTGGGGACAGGGCCAGCCCCAGCATTTT
CASSWGQGQPQHF
>-|-|TRBJ1-1|TRBV29-1
TGCAGCGCAAGGCAGGTGGTAACTGAAGCTTTCTTT
CSARQVVTEAFF
>-|-|TRBJ1-6|TRBV28
TGTGCCAGCAGTTTATCGTCACCCCTCCACTTT
CASSLSSPLHF
>TRBD1|-|TRBJ1-5|TRBV7-2
TGTGCCAGCAGCTTGGGACAGGGTAGCAATCAGCCCCAGCATTTT
CASSLGQGSNQPQHF
>-|many|TRBJ1-4|TRBV15
TGTGCCACCAGCAGAGACGCAACTAATGAAAAACTGTTTTTT
CATSRDATNEKLFF
>-|few|TRBJ2-3|TRBV5-4
TGCGCCAGCAGCCAAGGACCAGGGAGGGATACGCAGTATTTT
CASSQGPGRDTQYF
>TRBD1|few|TRBJ2-3|TRBV5-1
TGCGCCAGCAGCTTAGGACAGGGATCAGATACGCAGTATTTT
CASSLGQGSDTQYF
>TRBD2|few|TRBJ2-5|TRBV4-2
TGTGCCAGCAGGCAAAGCGGGGGGTCCCAAGAGACCCAGTACTTC
CASRQSGGSQETQYF
>TRBD2|few|TRBJ2-2|TRBV6-6
TGTGCCAGCAGTTACTCGGGAGGGTTGGGGGAGCTGTTTTTT
CASSYSGGLGELFF
>-|many|TRBJ2-5|TRBV5-6
TGTGCCAGCAGCCCCACTAACGGGGAGACCCAGTACTTC
CASSPTNGETQYF
>-|-|TRBJ2-1|TRBV5-6
TGTGCCAGCAGCAAACAGGGCTCCTACAATGAGCAGTTCTTC
CASSKQGSYNEQFF